A single TCR beta chain is shown here with its context. The CDR3 length is 15 residues. Trimming stripped 6 bases from V and 4 bases from J, with 16 bases between. Per germline, CDR1 MNHEY and CDR2 SVGEGT. These data belong to a study of blood T cells in healthy people across ages. It was with a sample-barcoded 5' primer and a J-beta primer mix that a second PCR of about 6 to 12 cycles was run. TCRdb independently ran MiXCR on the 5' RACE reads; one entry per CDR3 protein. The sample holds some 1,500,000 distinct CDR3 sequences, about 45% seen once. The chain employs TRBV6-2 or TRBV6-3 and TRBJ1-5; tentatively, D is TRBD1 (6 bases). Sequenced: blood. This clonotype was sampled from a young woman in good health. DNA for the CDR3: TGTGCCAGCAGAAATGCGGGACATATTAATCAGCCCCAGCATTTT. This encodes CASRNAGHINQPQHF.